These 24 T cell receptor beta chains were all obtained from the same sample, sequenced in a study of metastatic and nonmetastatic thyroid tumors. Through MiXCR, TCRdb re-clonotyped the PCR reads. This table holds around 46,000 clones, around 21% found once. Each patient came to thyroid surgery without any prior treatment (of any kind). The sequencing sample was made of blood. The receptors shown here come from a male donor with papillary thyroid cancer or a benign thyroid nodule (not recorded which). Some clones in this sample may be carry-over from other donors' samples.

This clone was picked up one time. The rearrangement joins TRBV28 to TRBJ2-6, with D perhaps TRBD1 (5 bases). CDR1 is MDHEN and CDR2 is SYDVKM in the germline V gene. The V end lost 4 bases, the J end lost 4 bases, and 11 bases lay between the germline ends. This CDR3 spans 15 amino acids. The CDR3 is CASSSSGIGANVLTF. DNA for the CDR3: TGTGCCAGCAGTTCATCAGGGATCGGGGCCAACGTCCTGACTTTC.

This clone was seen many times. The junction departs from the called germline gene at one end, perhaps through a read error. This CDR3 is also generated by other DNA sequences in the sample. The rearrangement links TRBV4-2 to TRBJ1-5; perhaps TRBD1 as D (5 bases). Per germline, CDR1 LGHNA and CDR2 YNFKEQ. CDR3 length: 14 amino acids. The CDR3 DNA sequence: TGTGCCAGCAGCCTCGGACGGGGCAATCAGCCCCAGCACTTT. Translation gives CASSLGRGNQPQHF.

The gene calls are TRBV5-1 and TRBJ2-2; D gene uncertain. The CDR3 is 15 residues long. Between the trimmed V and J ends, which lost 4 bases and 1 base, there was a span of 11 bases. Germline CDR1 is SGHRS and CDR2 is YFSETQ. DNA of the CDR3: TGCGCCAGCAGCCCAACGCCCCAGAACACCGGGGAGCTGTTTTTT. Encoded protein: CASSPTPQNTGELFF.

The chain combines TRBV6-2 or TRBV6-3 with TRBJ2-5; TRBD1 aligns across 7 bases. The junction had 2 bases not matched to a gene; V was cut back by 0 bases and J by 4 bases. CDR3 length equals 14 residues. The germline CDR1 and CDR2 sequences are MNHEY and SVGEGT. The CDR3: CASSYSGQIETQYF. CDR3 nucleotide sequence: TGTGCCAGCAGTTACTCGGGACAGATAGAGACCCAGTACTTC.

This clone was recorded once. V usage is TRBV7-3 and J usage is TRBJ1-2; TRBD1 matches 7 bases. CDR1 SGHTA and CDR2 FQGTGA come from the germline V gene. The V segment lost 5 bases and the J segment 9 bases; nucleotides outside the gene matches: 9. The CDR3 sequence is 13 residues long. The CDR3 reads CASSVGGQRSYTF. In nucleotides, the CDR3 is TGTGCCAGCAGCGTTGGGGGACAGAGAAGCTACACCTTC.

The chain couples TRBV28 to TRBJ2-2; TRBD1 matches at 8 bases. The CDR3 extends over 15 amino acids. After removal of 6 bases from V and 11 bases from J, the junction contained 14 bases not matched to a gene. Per germline, CDR1 MDHEN and CDR2 SYDVKM. The CDR3 DNA follows: TGTGCCAGCAGACTCCGGGACAGGACTAACGGTGAGCTGTTTTTT. Encoded protein: CASRLRDRTNGELFF. Using reference TRBV28 and TRBJ2-2 for the parts outside the CDR3, the full variable domain is DVKVTQSSRYLVKRTGEKVFLECVQDMDHENMFWYRQDPGLGLRLIYFSYDVKMKEKGDIPEGYSVSREKKERFSLILESASTNQTSMYLCASRLRDRTNGELFFGEGSRLTVL.

This clone has at least ten counts. The gene calls are TRBV5-1 and TRBJ2-2, with TRBD1 as a possible D gene (6 bases). CDR1 SGHRS and CDR2 YFSETQ come from the germline V gene. The CDR3 spans 17 residues. The V gene lost 0 bases and the J gene lost 3 bases, with 15 bases spanning the gap. CDR3 residues: CASSLERVQGYTGELFF. Here the CDR3 DNA reads TGCGCCAGCAGCTTGGAAAGAGTTCAGGGGTACACCGGGGAGCTGTTTTTT.

This clone was seen repeatedly, ten times or more. The rearrangement links TRBV12-3 or TRBV12-4 to TRBJ1-2; D is undetermined. Trimming removed 5 bases from V and 7 bases from J, with 20 bases in between. The length of the CDR3 is 15 residues. The CDR3 region has the DNA TGTGCCAGCAGTCCCTATACGGACTTGAGAAGTGGCTACACCTTC. Translation gives CASSPYTDLRSGYTF.

This clone was seen at least ten times. Being one base from a much bigger clone, this may be a read error. The gene calls are TRBV4-1 and TRBJ2-1, with TRBD1 matching 7 bases. The germline gives CDR1 MGHRA, CDR2 YSYEKL. The CDR3 has 14 amino acids. This CDR3 is CASSQARTGYEQLF. The DNA of the CDR3 is TGCGCCAGCAGCCAAGCCAGGACAGGCTATGAGCAGCTCTTC.

This clone was observed many times. This chain links TRBV7-3 with TRBJ2-2, with 7 bases matching TRBD2. After removal of 2 bases from V and 5 bases from J, the junction contained 2 bases not matched to a gene. Germline assignment: CDR1 SGHTA and CDR2 FQGTGA. The CDR3 has 14 amino acids. In nucleotides, the CDR3 is TGTGCCAGCAGCTTAGGGACTAATACCGGGGAGCTGTTTTTT. Protein sequence: CASSLGTNTGELFF.

This clone occurred a few times. The genes are TRBV6-1 and TRBJ2-1, with TRBD2 as a possible D gene (6 bases). CDR1 and CDR2 (germline): MNHNS, SASEGT. The CDR3 totals 14 residues. V lost 6 bases, J lost 8 bases, and 17 bases lay in between. The CDR3 DNA reads as TGTGCCAGCAGGCCGGGACTGGGAACTTATGAGCAGTTCTTC. The encoded protein is CASRPGLGTYEQFF.

This clone was detected many times. This chain links TRBV7-9 with TRBJ2-2; D not certain. Germline V gene sequence: CDR1 SEHNR, CDR2 FQNEAQ (reference sequence). Trimming cost V 10 bases and J 7 bases, with 22 bases left between them. This CDR3 is 15 amino acids long. The CDR3 DNA follows: TGTGCCACCTCCTCTACCCGGATCGGTGTCGGGGAGCTGTTTTTT. This codes for CATSSTRIGVGELFF.

This clone turned up a few times. The chain is built from TRBV5-1 and TRBJ2-7, with 7 bases identical to TRBD2. Germline CDR1 and CDR2: SGHRS and YFSETQ. J gave up 0 bases and V 0 bases, and 6 bases lay outside the gene matches. The CDR3 spans 16 residues. CDR3 in DNA: TGCGCCAGCAGCTTGGATGCGGGGGTGGACTCCTACGAGCAGTACTTC. It yields the protein CASSLDAGVDSYEQYF.

This clone showed up many times. The V gene is TRBV5-1, the J gene TRBJ2-7; D may match TRBD1 or TRBD2 (5 bases each). CDR1 and CDR2 (germline): SGHRS, YFSETQ. This CDR3 spans 14 amino acids. V was clipped by 0 bases and J by 5 bases, with 12 bases between them. The chain's CDR3 is CASSLGSGPNEQYF. As DNA, the CDR3 is TGCGCCAGCAGCTTGGGCTCGGGACCCAACGAGCAGTACTTC.

This clone was seen a few times. V is TRBV6-1 and J is TRBJ1-6; 7 bases fit TRBD1. The V and J ends lost 6 bases and 4 bases, in that order; junction bases with no gene match: 6. The CDR3 contains 15 residues. Germline V gene sequence: CDR1 MNHNS, CDR2 SASEGT. In DNA, the CDR3 is TGTGCCAGCAGGAACCAACAGGGGTATAATTCACCCCTCCACTTT. It translates to CASRNQQGYNSPLHF.

This clone was seen once. V gene TRBV7-6 combines with J gene TRBJ2-3, with D unresolved. The germline gives CDR1 SGHVS, CDR2 FNYEAQ. CDR3 length: 13 amino acids. V lost 5 bases, J lost 13 bases, and 19 bases lay in between. Written as DNA, the CDR3 is TGTGCCAGCAGCCCGACCGAACTGGTGGGGAAGTATTTT. This translates into CASSPTELVGKYF.

The chain is built from TRBV6-1 and TRBJ2-1; weak D call: TRBD1 (6 bases). This CDR3 has 16 residues. Trimming shortened V by 6 bases and J by 6 bases, and 21 bases separated the two germline ends. Looked up from germline, CDR1 is MNHNS and CDR2 is SASEGT. CDR3 bases: TGTGCCAGCAGCCCTGGAGACAGGTACTACTTCAATGAGCAGTTCTTC. Protein: CASSPGDRYYFNEQFF.

The chain recombines TRBV18 with TRBJ2-7; 7 positions agree with TRBD1. The CDR3 is 13 residues long. Germline CDR1 is KGHSH and CDR2 is LQKENI. The DNA for the CDR3 is TGTGGCCGATCACAAAGACAGGGCTACGAGCAGTACTTC. It translates to CGRSQRQGYEQYF.

This clone was detected many times. The chain carries TRBV6-5 and TRBJ2-3; D not certain. CDR3 size: 14 residues. Germline loops: CDR1 MNHEY, CDR2 SVGAGI. V lost 4 bases to trimming and J lost 4 bases, with 12 bases between them. CDR3 region: CASSSGVEADTQYF. DNA of the CDR3: TGTGCCAGCAGTTCCGGCGTAGAGGCAGATACGCAGTATTTT.

This sequence joins TRBV5-1 and TRBJ1-3; 10 nucleotides align to TRBD1. The CDR3 spans 15 residues. Germline-derived CDR1 and CDR2 are SGHRS and YFSETQ. With V trimmed by 4 bases and J by 1 base, 2 bases remained unmatched. The CDR3 loop reads CASSRQGASGNTIYF. CDR3 bases: TGCGCCAGCAGCAGACAGGGGGCGTCTGGAAACACCATATATTTT.

This clone was detected ten times or more. The J gene is TRBJ2-7, the V gene TRBV2, with TRBD2 identical over 13 bases. Per germline, CDR1 SNHLY and CDR2 FYNNEI. This CDR3 comprises 17 residues. V trimming: 0 bases; J trimming: 1 base; junction bases outside the gene matches: 3. The CDR3 DNA reads as TGTGCCAGCAGTGAAGCGGTGGGACTAGCGGGATCCTACGAGCAGTACTTC. Protein product: CASSEAVGLAGSYEQYF.

Comments on this clone: With a much larger clone just one base away, this may be a read error. The chain uses TRBV20-1 and TRBJ2-7, with 9 bases aligning to TRBD1. Germline CDR1 reads DFQATT; CDR2 reads SNEGSKA (reference sequence). The CDR3 extends over 19 amino acids. Here the CDR3 reads CSARSTGTGPLSISYGQYF. The CDR3 region has the DNA TGCAGTGCTAGAAGTACCGGGACAGGGCCCCTATCAATCTCCTACGGGCAGTACTTC.

This clone was seen at least ten times. A much larger clone lies a single base off, so this may be a read error. The sample has other DNA sequences that encode this CDR3 too. V and J are TRBV19 and TRBJ1-1, with D maybe TRBD1 (6 bases). Germline V lookup: CDR1 LNHDA, CDR2 SQIVND (reference sequence). The CDR3 sequence is 17 residues long. The V and J ends lost 6 bases and 2 bases respectively, with 22 bases between them. DNA for the CDR3: TGTGCCAGTAGCATTACTGGCCCCGGGACACCTAACACTGAAGCTTTCTTT. Protein sequence: CASSITGPGTPNTEAFF.

V is TRBV6-2 or TRBV6-3 and J is TRBJ2-7; 7 bases agree with TRBD1. The germline gives CDR1 MNHEY, CDR2 SVGEGT. After removal of 2 bases from V and 0 bases from J, the junction contained 4 bases not matched to a gene. The CDR3 is 15 residues long. CDR3 sequence: CASSYGDSHSYEQYF. The CDR3 DNA is TGTGCCAGCAGTTACGGGGACAGTCACTCCTACGAGCAGTACTTC.